This TCR beta chain derives from a study of a mutant IDH1 vaccine in newly diagnosed glioma. As for the study in general: Treated patients were about 60% male, around 38% female, mean age 40.4 years. Patients got radiotherapy, temozolomide, or both beforehand, and most got both. Study findings and constraints: Most patients, 90% to 95%, showed vaccine-induced immune responses.

As to this clone: The antigen is unknown.

Data came from immunoSEQ multiplex PCR; TCRdb stores just in-frame clones and leaves some out. The sample includes 85,000 to 100,000 clones, roughly four fifths of them seen just once. Germline V CDR1 and CDR2: KGHSH, LQKENI. Trimming removed 2 bases from V and 1 base from J, with 14 bases in between. The CDR3 covers 16 residues. Time point indicated: baseline, week 1 (first vaccination visit). Treatment described: pre-vaccination baseline after standard-of-care therapy. Each astrocytoma in the donors was new, WHO grade 3 or 4, IDH1-mutant and ATRX-lost. The J gene is TRBJ1-1, the V gene TRBV18; no definite D call. This TCR came from a woman aged 45-60 years with glioma. Sequencing was performed on PBMCs, taken from a glioma patient treated with radiotherapy, temozolomide or both. The CDR3 region is CASSPSRPTANTEAFF. For the CDR3, the DNA is TGTGCCAGCTCACCATCAAGGCCGACCGCGAACACTGAAGCTTTCTTT.